These T cell receptor beta chains were read from a single sample in a study of blood T cell repertoires in COVID-19. Measured with immunoSEQ multiplex PCR; TCRdb has only the in-frame clones, and not every one. The sample records about 70,000 clones, roughly 83% being singletons. The specimen was peripheral blood. These receptors originate from a man aged 25 to 45 with COVID-19, enrolled during active disease. CDR3s include the opening cysteine and the closing phenylalanine or tryptophan. The D gene is left open where the match is weak. Expanded clones get a size class; other rows say once, few or many, or leave the size out.

>.|TRBD1|TRBV11-2|TRBJ2-2
CASSRLGGTGLTGELFF
TGTGCCAGCAGCCGCCTGGGGGGGACAGGGCTCACCGGGGAGCTGTTTTTT
>.|TRBD2|TRBV9|TRBJ2-1
CASSVVGLAVYNEQFF
TGTGCCAGCAGCGTAGTGGGCCTAGCGGTCTACAATGAGCAGTTCTTC
>.|.|TRBV11-3|TRBJ2-3
CASSSIRTDTQYF
TGTGCCAGCAGTTCCATTCGCACAGATACGCAGTATTTT
>.|.|TRBV7-3|TRBJ1-2
CASSDSGGYGYTF
TGTGCCAGCAGCGACTCCGGGGGATATGGCTACACCTTC
>.|TRBD2|TRBV7-9|TRBJ2-7
CASSLAGLVRGENEQYF
TGTGCCAGCAGCTTAGCAGGACTCGTCCGGGGGGAGAACGAGCAGTACTTC
>.|TRBD1|TRBV3-1/TRBV3-2|TRBJ1-1
CASSPGQGETEAFF
TGTGCCAGCAGCCCAGGACAGGGGGAAACTGAAGCTTTCTTT
>.|TRBD2|TRBV5-1|TRBJ2-5
CASSESGRETQYF
TGCGCCAGCAGCGAAAGCGGGAGAGAGACCCAGTACTTC
>.|.|TRBV6-1|TRBJ1-5
CASSERGWSQPQHF
TGTGCCAGCAGTGAACGGGGATGGTCACAGCCCCAGCATTTT
>.|TRBD1|TRBV4-1|TRBJ2-7
CASSQGQGVLYEQYF
TGCGCCAGCAGCCAAGGGCAGGGGGTACTCTACGAGCAGTACTTC
>.|.|TRBV27|TRBJ2-7
CASSLSAGAHLYEQYF
TGTGCCAGCAGTTTATCGGCAGGGGCCCACCTCTACGAGCAGTACTTC
>.|TRBD2|TRBV5-1|TRBJ2-2
CASSLYGSGSNTGELFF
TGCGCCAGCAGCTTGTATGGTAGCGGGAGTAACACCGGGGAGCTGTTTTTT
>.|.|TRBV10-2|TRBJ2-1
CASRAGRASSYNEQFF
TGCGCCAGCAGAGCGGGCCGGGCAAGCTCCTACAATGAGCAGTTCTTC
>.|TRBD2|TRBV9|TRBJ2-1
CASSILAGGPKNEQFF
TGTGCCAGCAGCATACTAGCGGGAGGGCCGAAAAATGAGCAGTTCTTC
>.|TRBD1|TRBV29-1|TRBJ1-1
CSVGDRDMNTEAFF
TGCAGCGTTGGGGACAGGGACATGAACACTGAAGCTTTCTTT
>.|.|TRBV7-3|TRBJ2-1
CASSLLQGGGEEQFF
TGTGCCAGCAGCTTACTCCAGGGAGGGGGAGAAGAGCAGTTCTTC
>.|TRBD2|TRBV11-2|TRBJ2-1
CASSLVLAAYNEQFF
TGTGCCAGCAGCTTAGTTCTAGCGGCTTACAATGAGCAGTTCTTC
>.|.|TRBV5-6|TRBJ1-2
CASSPYSPLSYTF
TGTGCCAGCAGCCCGTACAGCCCCCTAAGCTACACCTTC
>.|.|TRBV24-1|TRBJ1-2
CATSEPQGSGYGYTF
TGTGCCACCAGTGAGCCCCAGGGTTCCGGCTATGGCTACACCTTC
>.|TRBD1|TRBV6-5|TRBJ1-1
CASKQGDTEAFF
TGTGCCAGCAAACAGGGGGACACTGAAGCTTTCTTT
>.|TRBD1|TRBV2|TRBJ2-2
CASTLRGQGTGELFF
TGTGCCAGCACTCTCAGGGGGCAGGGCACCGGGGAGCTGTTTTTT
>.|.|TRBV4-2|TRBJ2-7
CASSVSGATYEQYF
TGTGCCAGCAGCGTTAGCGGAGCGACCTACGAGCAGTACTTC
>.|.|TRBV7-8|TRBJ2-3
CASSLEGGPTDTQYF
TGTGCCAGCAGCTTAGAGGGAGGCCCCACAGATACGCAGTATTTT
>.|TRBD1|TRBV5-6|TRBJ1-5
CASSGTGGRNQPQHF
TGTGCCAGCAGCGGGACAGGGGGGCGCAATCAGCCCCAGCATTTT
>.|TRBD2|TRBV14|TRBJ2-1
CASSQFLAASYNEQFF
TGTGCCAGCAGCCAGTTCCTAGCGGCTTCCTACAATGAGCAGTTCTTC
>.|TRBD1|TRBV4-1|TRBJ2-7
CASSTRQGRTYEQYF
TGCGCCAGCAGCACCCGACAGGGAAGAACCTACGAGCAGTACTTC
>.|TRBD2|TRBV19|TRBJ2-1
CASRLLAATFDEQFF
TGTGCCAGTAGGTTACTAGCGGCAACATTCGATGAGCAGTTCTTC
>.|.|TRBV5-1|TRBJ2-1
CASSFSREPIKEQFF
TGCGCCAGCAGCTTTTCCCGGGAGCCTATAAAGGAGCAGTTCTTC
>.|.|TRBV28|TRBJ2-7
CASSTRGAPDEQYF
TGTGCCAGCAGCACCCGTGGGGCACCGGATGAGCAGTACTTC
>.|.|TRBV11-2|TRBJ1-2
CASSVVPRSYGYTF
TGTGCCAGCAGCGTGGTCCCAAGGAGCTATGGCTACACCTTC
>.|.|TRBV10-1|TRBJ2-7
CASSAGSDAGEQYF
TGCGCCAGCAGTGCAGGGTCTGATGCCGGCGAGCAGTACTTC
>.|TRBD1|TRBV5-6|TRBJ1-5
CASSNTGQGRESNQPQHF
TGTGCCAGCAGCAACACGGGACAGGGAAGGGAAAGCAATCAGCCCCAGCATTTT
>.|.|TRBV6-5|TRBJ2-2
CASRREAGELFF
TGTGCCAGCAGAAGGGAGGCCGGGGAGCTGTTTTTT
>.|.|TRBV19|TRBJ1-1
CASSGPRGDTEAFF
TGTGCCAGTAGTGGACCCAGGGGAGACACTGAAGCTTTCTTT
>.|TRBD1|TRBV24-1|TRBJ2-5
CATKSTGQETQYF
TGTGCCACCAAATCGACAGGGCAAGAGACCCAGTACTTC
>.|TRBD1|TRBV5-6|TRBJ1-2
CASSLQGIFNYGYTF
TGTGCCAGCAGCTTACAGGGGATCTTCAACTATGGCTACACCTTC
>.|.|TRBV3-1/TRBV3-2|TRBJ1-1
CASSPRGQMNTEAFF
TGTGCCAGCAGCCCTCGAGGACAGATGAACACTGAAGCTTTCTTT
>.|.|TRBV28|TRBJ2-7
CASSLRSYEQYF
TGTGCCAGCAGCCTCCGCTCCTACGAGCAGTACTTC
>.|TRBD1|TRBV20-1|TRBJ1-1
CSAEPGGRAFF
TGCAGTGCTGAGCCAGGGGGGCGAGCTTTCTTT
>few|.|TRBV11-2|TRBJ1-2
CASSSLDQAPAGYGYTF
TGTGCCAGCAGCTCGCTCGACCAGGCACCCGCAGGGTATGGCTACACCTTC
>few|TRBD2|TRBV25-1|TRBJ2-5
CASSPGLAGLQETQYF
TGTGCCAGCAGCCCTGGGCTAGCGGGGCTACAAGAGACCCAGTACTTC
>.|TRBD2|TRBV7-6|TRBJ2-3
CASSLTIPGLAEISTDTQYF
TGTGCCAGCAGCCTAACAATCCCGGGACTAGCGGAAATAAGCACAGATACGCAGTATTTT
>.|TRBD2|TRBV4-3|TRBJ2-7
CASSQEAIPGLAGATHEQYF
TGCGCCAGCAGCCAAGAAGCTATCCCGGGACTAGCGGGAGCGACCCACGAGCAGTACTTC
>few|.|TRBV7-9|TRBJ2-7
CASSLATGEQYF
TGTGCCAGCAGCTTAGCGACGGGTGAGCAGTACTTC
>.|.|TRBV21-1|TRBJ2-3
CASSKEGTSGTDTQYF
TGTGCCAGCAGCAAAGAGGGGACTAGCGGCACAGATACGCAGTATTTT
>.|.|TRBV5-4|TRBJ1-1
CASSLVDRSEAFF
TGTGCCAGCAGCTTGGTTGACAGGTCTGAAGCTTTCTTT
>.|.|TRBV25-1|TRBJ1-1
CASSEDGRITEAFF
TGTGCCAGCAGTGAAGATGGGAGAATCACTGAAGCTTTCTTT
>.|.|TRBV4-1|TRBJ1-2
CASSLREDSYGYTF
TGCGCCAGCAGCCTCCGGGAGGACTCCTATGGCTACACCTTC
>.|.|TRBV9|TRBJ1-6
CASSVEEVGGSPLHF
TGTGCCAGCAGCGTAGAAGAGGTTGGGGGCTCACCCCTCCACTTT
>.|TRBD2|TRBV7-2|TRBJ2-3
CASSFRLAGGADTQYF
TGTGCCAGCAGCTTCCGACTAGCGGGAGGTGCAGATACGCAGTATTTT